This TCR beta chain was obtained from a study of cytotoxic CD8 clonotypes in ibrutinib-treated CLL. Clones were sequenced by immunoSEQ multiplex PCR, and TCRdb holds only the in-frame ones, with some missing. Of tens of thousands of clones detected, 60% to 80% appear once; the ten largest clones hold approximately 16%. The ends were cut back, 6 bases at V and 0 bases at J, with 9 bases in the middle. Per the germline V gene, CDR1 is MNHNS and CDR2 is SASEGT. The CDR3 is 13 residues long. The starting material was PBMCs, obtained at disease progression, from a patient treated with ibrutinib. This sequence joins TRBV6-1 and TRBJ2-7; D unclear. The TCR originated in a human donor with chronic lymphocytic leukemia. The CDR3 is CASRRLSSYEQYF. CDR3 in DNA: TGTGCCAGCAGGCGACTGAGCTCCTACGAGCAGTACTTC.